Each of the 15 T cell receptor beta chains below was sequenced from the same sample in a study of early T cells in non-severe SARS-CoV-2 infection. TCRdb used MiXCR to reprocess the 5' RACE reads, holding one entry per CDR3 protein. The sample carries about 80,000 distinct CDR3 sequences, about 13% recorded once. Sequencing used whole blood. All receptors derive from an adult who was a healthcare worker with PCR-confirmed SARS-CoV-2 infection or an uninfected control (not recorded which).

J is TRBJ1-6 and V is TRBV7-6; possibly TRBD1 for D (6 bases). CDR3 length: 14 residues. Germline V gene sequence: CDR1 SGHVS, CDR2 FNYEAQ. Trimming took 6 bases from V and 11 from J, leaving 17 bases between them. The CDR3 loop reads CASSKVDRRPPLHF. The CDR3 bases are TGTGCCAGCAGTAAAGTCGACAGGAGGCCACCCCTCCACTTT.

This clonotype was counted at least ten times. CDR3 sequence: CSTPATRGAGGYTF. For the CDR3, the DNA is TGCAGTACTCCCGCTACTCGGGGGGCGGGTGGCTACACCTTC. This rearrangement joins TRBV20-1 to TRBJ1-2, with TRBD1 as a possible D gene (6 bases). Germline CDR1 reads DFQATT; CDR2 reads SNEGSKA (reference sequence). Trimming left V 8 bases short and J 7 bases short, with 23 bases between. CDR3 length: 14 residues.

This clonotype was picked up many times. This chain connects TRBV11-2 to TRBJ2-7; D uncertain. This CDR3 has 13 amino acids. Germline CDR1 reads SGHAT; CDR2 reads FQNNGV. The ends were cut back, 5 bases at V and 0 bases at J, with 8 bases in the middle. In DNA, the CDR3 is TGTGCCAGCAGCCGTTTAAGCTCCTACGAGCAGTACTTC. It yields the protein CASSRLSSYEQYF.

The sample holds many counts of this clonotype. The chain uses TRBV4-3 and TRBJ1-2; 7 bases fit TRBD1. Per the germline V gene, CDR1 is LGHNA and CDR2 is YSLEER. The CDR3 contains 15 residues. Unmatched junction bases numbered 5, after V lost 0 bases and J lost 4 bases. CDR3 sequence reads: CASSQEATGTYGYTF. DNA for the CDR3: TGCGCCAGCAGCCAAGAAGCGACAGGGACCTATGGCTACACCTTC.

There are a few counts of this clonotype. This rearrangement joins TRBV21-1 to TRBJ2-4. TRBV21-1 counts as a pseudogene. CDR3 length: 13 residues. CDR3 loop: CAILSLAKNIQYF. The CDR3 coding sequence is TGTGCCATCTTGAGCTTAGCCAAAAACATTCAGTACTTC.

This clonotype was picked up a small number of times. This chain uses TRBV15 with TRBJ1-1; no reliable D call. Trimming left V 0 bases short and J 4 bases short, with 6 bases between. The germline V gene has CDR1 LNHNV and CDR2 YYDKDF (reference sequence). The CDR3 contains 13 residues. The CDR3, as DNA: TGTGCCACCAGCAGAGATATGGTCACTGAAGCTTTCTTT. Amino acids: CATSRDMVTEAFF.

The chain couples TRBV29-1 to TRBJ1-2; no reliable D call. Trimming took 6 bases from V and 0 from J, leaving 14 bases between them. The CDR3 contains 14 residues. From germline, CDR1 is SQVTM and CDR2 ANQGSEA. The CDR3 protein is CSVQNSGSNYGYTF. Written as DNA, the CDR3 is TGCAGCGTCCAGAACTCCGGCTCTAACTATGGCTACACCTTC.

J is TRBJ1-6 and V is TRBV7-9; maybe TRBD1 (5 bases). V gave up 5 bases and J gave up 14 bases, with 22 bases separating them. The germline CDR1 and CDR2 sequences are SEHNR and FQNEAQ (reference sequence). CDR3 length: 15 residues. CDR3 DNA sequence: TGTGCCAGCAGCCCCGGGCGAGACAGCGAACGGTCCCTCCACTTT. It specifies CASSPGRDSERSLHF.

This clonotype was seen more than once but under ten times. The chain has TRBV28 and TRBJ2-3, with TRBD1 matching over 8 bases. Germline trimming cut 5 bases from V and 4 bases from J; bases unmatched to any gene: 2. Germline V CDR1 and CDR2: MDHEN, SYDVKM. This CDR3 region has 13 residues. In DNA, the CDR3 is TGTGCCAGCAGTCGGACAGGGCCAGATACGCAGTATTTT. As protein: CASSRTGPDTQYF. The full variable domain, its missing parts supplied by reference TRBV28 and TRBJ2-3, is DVKVTQSSRYLVKRTGEKVFLECVQDMDHENMFWYRQDPGLGLRLIYFSYDVKMKEKGDIPEGYSVSREKKERFSLILESASTNQTSMYLCASSRTGPDTQYFGPGTRLTVL.

This sequence joins TRBV7-9 and TRBJ2-1; unclear D gene. The CDR3 is 14 amino acids. V lost 5 bases, J lost 8 bases, and 16 bases lay in between. Per the germline V gene, CDR1 is SEHNR and CDR2 is FQNEAQ (reference sequence). The DNA of the CDR3 is TGTGCCAGCAGCCCCTACAACGGGCCAGATGAGCAGTTCTTC. As protein: CASSPYNGPDEQFF.

This clonotype was seen many times. The chain links TRBV29-1 to TRBJ2-1; TRBD1 or TRBD2 may be the D gene (5 bases each). Trimming pared 3 bases from V and 8 bases from J, leaving 8 bases between. The CDR3 is 11 residues long. Germline V CDR1 and CDR2: SQVTM, ANQGSEA. The DNA for the CDR3 is TGCAGCGTTGATCTGGGGGATGAGCAGTTCTTC. Protein product: CSVDLGDEQFF.

This clonotype was seen many times. The chain couples TRBV27 to TRBJ2-7; no firm D call. Germline CDR1 reads MNHEY; CDR2 reads SMNVEV (reference sequence). The V end lost 4 bases, the J end lost 5 bases, and 12 bases lay between the germline ends. The CDR3 consists of 13 residues. This chain's CDR3 is CASSSVLIHEQYF. CDR3 in DNA: TGTGCCAGCAGTTCCGTTCTTATTCACGAGCAGTACTTC.

The chain couples TRBV28 to TRBJ2-7; D not certain. Germline assignment: CDR1 MDHEN and CDR2 SYDVKM. The CDR3 loop spans 14 amino acids. Trimming stripped 1 base from V and 0 bases from J, with 7 bases between. The DNA of the CDR3 is TGTGCCAGCAGTTTATATCTCACCTCCTACGAGCAGTACTTC. Residues: CASSLYLTSYEQYF. Using reference TRBV28 and TRBJ2-7 for the parts outside the CDR3, the full variable domain is DVKVTQSSRYLVKRTGEKVFLECVQDMDHENMFWYRQDPGLGLRLIYFSYDVKMKEKGDIPEGYSVSREKKERFSLILESASTNQTSMYLCASSLYLTSYEQYFGPGTRLTVT.

V gene TRBV29-1 combines with J gene TRBJ2-3; 7 bases align to TRBD1. Trimming removed 4 bases from V and 0 bases from J; junction bases left unmatched: 4. This CDR3 spans 14 amino acids. CDR1 is SQVTM, CDR2 ANQGSEA, per germline. CDR3 DNA sequence: TGCAGCGTTGGACAGGGTCCTAGCACAGATACGCAGTATTTT. Translating gives CSVGQGPSTDTQYF.

V and J are TRBV9 and TRBJ1-1, with TRBD1 matching over 7 bases. The CDR3 has 13 residues. Germline V lookup: CDR1 SGDLS, CDR2 YYNGEE. The J segment lost 4 bases and the V segment lost 4 bases, leaving 4 bases of the junction unmatched. CDR3 nucleotide sequence: TGTGCCAGCAGCCCCCACAGGGGCACTGAAGCTTTCTTT. Its protein product is CASSPHRGTEAFF.